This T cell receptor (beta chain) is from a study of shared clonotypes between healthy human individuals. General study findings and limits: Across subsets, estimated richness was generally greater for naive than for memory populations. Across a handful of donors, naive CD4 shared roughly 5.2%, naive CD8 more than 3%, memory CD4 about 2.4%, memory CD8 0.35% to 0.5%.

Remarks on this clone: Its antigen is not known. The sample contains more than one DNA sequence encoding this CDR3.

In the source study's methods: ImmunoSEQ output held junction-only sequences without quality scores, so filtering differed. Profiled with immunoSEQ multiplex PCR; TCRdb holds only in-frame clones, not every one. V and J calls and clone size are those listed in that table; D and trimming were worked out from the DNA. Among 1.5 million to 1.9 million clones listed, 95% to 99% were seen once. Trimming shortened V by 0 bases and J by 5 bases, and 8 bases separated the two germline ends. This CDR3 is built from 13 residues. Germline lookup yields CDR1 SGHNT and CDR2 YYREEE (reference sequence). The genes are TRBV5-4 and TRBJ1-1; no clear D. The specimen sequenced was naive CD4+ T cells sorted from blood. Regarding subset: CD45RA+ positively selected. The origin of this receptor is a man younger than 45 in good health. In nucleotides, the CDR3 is TGTGCCAGCAGCTTGGGGGGAGGGACTGAAGCTTTCTTT. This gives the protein CASSLGGGTEAFF.